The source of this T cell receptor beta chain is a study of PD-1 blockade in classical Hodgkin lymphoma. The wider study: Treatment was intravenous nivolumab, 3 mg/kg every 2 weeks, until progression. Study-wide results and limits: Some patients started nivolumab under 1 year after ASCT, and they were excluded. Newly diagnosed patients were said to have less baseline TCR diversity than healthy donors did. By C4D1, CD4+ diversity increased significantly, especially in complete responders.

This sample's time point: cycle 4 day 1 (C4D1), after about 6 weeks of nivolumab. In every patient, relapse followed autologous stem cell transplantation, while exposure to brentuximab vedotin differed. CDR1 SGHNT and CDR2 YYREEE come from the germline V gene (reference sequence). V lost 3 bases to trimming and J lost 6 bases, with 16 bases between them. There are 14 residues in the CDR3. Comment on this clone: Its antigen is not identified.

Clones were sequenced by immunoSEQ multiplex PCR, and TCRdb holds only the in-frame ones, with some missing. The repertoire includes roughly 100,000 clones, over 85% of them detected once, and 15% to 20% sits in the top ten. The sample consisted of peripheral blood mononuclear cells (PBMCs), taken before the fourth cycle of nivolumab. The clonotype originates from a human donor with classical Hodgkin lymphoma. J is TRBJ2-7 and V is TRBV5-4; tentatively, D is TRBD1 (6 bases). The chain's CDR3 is CASSWSPGESEQYF. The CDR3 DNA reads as TGTGCCAGCAGCTGGAGCCCAGGGGAGTCCGAGCAGTACTTC.